The entry below describes one TCR beta chain. What it recognizes is unknown. The entry originates in a study of T cells in Graves' hyperthyroidism and ophthalmopathy. There are 14 residues in the CDR3. Germline-derived CDR1 and CDR2 are SGHNT and YYREEE (reference sequence). The J segment lost 2 bases and the V segment lost 7 bases, leaving 7 bases of the junction unmatched. Notes on the study in general: In the analysis, a 13 V-J model separated ophthalmopathy from stable hyperthyroidism.

Diagnosing involved the use of clinical symptoms, serum thyroxine and TRAb, thyroid ultrasound and orbital computed tomography. TCR beta CDR3 regions were amplified from RNA transcripts. A set of HTBI primers served as the primers for a first-round RT-PCR of the TCR CDR3. TCRdb re-derived calls from the multiplex PCR reads in MiXCR, one entry per CDR3 protein. The sample holds approximately 260,000 distinct CDR3 sequences, around 15% seen once. Sequences were obtained from blood. J is TRBJ2-7 and V is TRBV5-4; 9 nucleotides line up with TRBD1. The origin of this receptor is a woman aged 50 to 60 with Graves' hyperthyroidism that later progressed to Graves' ophthalmopathy. The CDR3: CASFNRGLTYEQYF. The CDR3 coding sequence is TGTGCCAGCTTCAACAGGGGGCTTACCTACGAGCAGTACTTC.